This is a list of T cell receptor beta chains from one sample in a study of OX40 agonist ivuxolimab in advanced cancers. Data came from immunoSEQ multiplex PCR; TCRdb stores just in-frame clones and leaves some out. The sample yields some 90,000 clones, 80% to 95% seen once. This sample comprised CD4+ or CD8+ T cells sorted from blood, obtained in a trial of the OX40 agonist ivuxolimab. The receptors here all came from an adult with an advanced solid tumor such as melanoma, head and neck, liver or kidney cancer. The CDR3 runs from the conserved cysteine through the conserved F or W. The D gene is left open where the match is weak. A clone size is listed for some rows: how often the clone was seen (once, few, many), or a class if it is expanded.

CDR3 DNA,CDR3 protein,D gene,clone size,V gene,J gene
TGTGCCAGCAGTACAGTGGAGGGCCTGGGAGATACGCAGTATTTT,CASSTVEGLGDTQYF,.,few,TRBV28,TRBJ2-3
TGCAGCGTTTCCGGGACTTCATCCTACGAGCAGTACTTC,CSVSGTSSYEQYF,.,.,TRBV29-1,TRBJ2-7
TGTGCCAGCAGCCTCGGGACAGGGGGTTCCTCTAGTGGCTACACCTTC,CASSLGTGGSSSGYTF,TRBD1,.,TRBV28,TRBJ1-2
TGTGCCAGCAGCTCCGATTTCGGGAGGTTTGAGACCCAGTACTTC,CASSSDFGRFETQYF,TRBD2,.,TRBV7-2,TRBJ2-5
TGTGCCAGCAGTTCCGACAGGAATCAGCCCCAGCATTTT,CASSSDRNQPQHF,.,.,TRBV2,TRBJ1-5
TGTGCCAGCAGACCCGCGGACAGGGTGAATCAGCCCCAGCATTTT,CASRPADRVNQPQHF,TRBD1,.,TRBV28,TRBJ1-5
TGCGCCAGCAGCTTGTTGGGGGGTGTTAATGAAAAACTGTTTTTT,CASSLLGGVNEKLFF,.,once,TRBV5-1,TRBJ1-4
TGTGCCAGCAGCTTCTACGGTAGCTTTGAGACCCAGTACTTC,CASSFYGSFETQYF,.,.,TRBV7-2,TRBJ2-5
TGTGCCAGCTCCCCGGGACATAACACAGATACGCAGTATTTT,CASSPGHNTDTQYF,.,.,TRBV18,TRBJ2-3
TGTGCCAGTAGTAAGGGGGGGGGCAATAGCAATCAGCCCCAGCATTTT,CASSKGGGNSNQPQHF,.,.,TRBV19,TRBJ1-5
TGCAGCGTTGTTACCGGTATGAACACTGAAGCTTTCTTT,CSVVTGMNTEAFF,.,few,TRBV29-1,TRBJ1-1
TGTGCCAGCAGCGTGAGAGAGACTAGCGGTAGCACAGATACGCAGTATTTT,CASSVRETSGSTDTQYF,TRBD2,.,TRBV9,TRBJ2-3
TGTGCCAGCAGTGAAGGTATCAGGGCTGCTTTCTTT,CASSEGIRAAFF,.,.,TRBV6-1,TRBJ1-1
TGTGCCAGCAGTTCCTACAGCGCCCTGAACACTGAAGCTTTCTTT,CASSSYSALNTEAFF,.,.,TRBV28,TRBJ1-1
TGCGCCAGCAGACGTGTAGCGGGAGCCTACGAGCAGTACTTC,CASRRVAGAYEQYF,TRBD2,few,TRBV4-1,TRBJ2-7
TGTGCCAGCAGTGAATCACTGGGACAGGAATCCTACGAGCAGTACTTC,CASSESLGQESYEQYF,TRBD1,.,TRBV6-1,TRBJ2-7
TGCAGCTGCCGGGCTAGCGGGGCTAGCACAGATACGCAGTATTTT,CSCRASGASTDTQYF,TRBD2,.,TRBV29-1,TRBJ2-3
TGTGCCAGCTCACCCCCTAGCGGGAGGGCCCTCATAGATACGCAGTATTTT,CASSPPSGRALIDTQYF,TRBD2,.,TRBV18,TRBJ2-3
TGTGCCAGCAGTTTAACTAACTATGGCTACACCTTC,CASSLTNYGYTF,.,.,TRBV28,TRBJ1-2
TGTGCCAGCAGCTCTTACCCAGTCACTGGAAACACCATATATTTT,CASSSYPVTGNTIYF,.,.,TRBV11-3,TRBJ1-3
TGTGCCAGCAGCCAGGGGATAGCGGGCAACAATGAGCAGTTCTTC,CASSQGIAGNNEQFF,.,.,TRBV7-3,TRBJ2-1
TGTGCCAGCAGCTTAATAACTGCGGGCATTGGGTCCCACAATGAGCAGTTCTTC,CASSLITAGIGSHNEQFF,.,.,TRBV5-6,TRBJ2-1
TGTGCCAGCAGCCCCGGGACGGCGGTAAACTATGGCTACACCTTC,CASSPGTAVNYGYTF,.,.,TRBV5-4,TRBJ1-2
TGCGCCAGCAGTCTGCCGTCGAGTACCGGGGAGCTGTTTTTT,CASSLPSSTGELFF,.,.,TRBV5-1,TRBJ2-2
TGCAGCGTCCAACCCGGGACTAGCCCCACAGATACGCAGTATTTT,CSVQPGTSPTDTQYF,TRBD2,.,TRBV29-1,TRBJ2-3
TGTGCCAGCAGCCAATTGCAGGGACTTAACTATGGCTACACCTTC,CASSQLQGLNYGYTF,.,.,TRBV16,TRBJ1-2
TGTGCCAGCAGCTTACTCAGGTGGATGGAGCAGCCCCAGCATTTT,CASSLLRWMEQPQHF,.,.,TRBV5-4,TRBJ1-5
TGTGCCAGCAGCTTAGTCACAGCGGACCATGGTAGTGAGACCCAGTACTTC,CASSLVTADHGSETQYF,.,.,TRBV11-3,TRBJ2-5
TGCGCCAGCAGCCAGCAGACAGGAGTAAACACCATATATTTT,CASSQQTGVNTIYF,.,once,TRBV4-3,TRBJ1-3
TGTGCCAGCAAGACGAGCACAGATACGCAGTATTTT,CASKTSTDTQYF,.,once,TRBV6-5,TRBJ2-3
TGTGCCAGCAGCTCCTTTGGCAGTTTGGGTGAAAAACTGTTTTTT,CASSSFGSLGEKLFF,.,.,TRBV7-2,TRBJ1-4
TGTGCCAAGCTGCCGGGACAGTTGAGCTCTGGGGCCAACGTCCTGACTTTC,CAKLPGQLSSGANVLTF,.,.,TRBV21-1,TRBJ2-6
TGTGCCACCCGTCCTCTAGCGGGAGGTTACGAGCAGTACTTC,CATRPLAGGYEQYF,TRBD2,.,TRBV6-1,TRBJ2-7
TGTGCCAGCAGCTTAGATCAGTACGGGAGTCGAGATACGCAGTATTTT,CASSLDQYGSRDTQYF,.,.,TRBV11-3,TRBJ2-3
TGTGCCAGCAGGAGTCAGGGATCCACTGAAGCTTTCTTT,CASRSQGSTEAFF,.,.,TRBV6-1,TRBJ1-1
TGTGCCAGCAGTTACTCGAGGGATTACGAGCAGTACTTC,CASSYSRDYEQYF,.,.,TRBV6-5,TRBJ2-7
TGCGCCAGCAGCCCTCAGGAGGGGTTCGACGAGCAGTACTTC,CASSPQEGFDEQYF,.,.,TRBV4-1,TRBJ2-7
TGTGCCAGCAGTTTTCTAGCGGGGTCCACCGGGGAGCTGTTTTTT,CASSFLAGSTGELFF,TRBD2,.,TRBV28,TRBJ2-2
TGTGCCAGCAGCTTCCGACGAGATTTGAACACTGAAGCTTTCTTT,CASSFRRDLNTEAFF,.,once,TRBV7-9,TRBJ1-1
TGTGCCAGCTCACGGACAGACTACGAGCAGTACTTC,CASSRTDYEQYF,.,.,TRBV18,TRBJ2-7
TGTGCCAGCAGCACCGGGACAGGCGGTGAAAAACTGTTTTTT,CASSTGTGGEKLFF,TRBD1,.,TRBV6-1,TRBJ1-4
TGCGCCAGCAGCACGACCGGGACAGGGGAATACAATGAGCAGTTCTTC,CASSTTGTGEYNEQFF,TRBD1,.,TRBV5-1,TRBJ2-1
TGTGCCAGCAGCCTACAGACAGGAGTGAACACTGAAGCTTTCTTT,CASSLQTGVNTEAFF,.,.,TRBV7-9,TRBJ1-1
TGTGCCAGCAGTTTTACTCTCGGTAACACTGAAGCTTTCTTT,CASSFTLGNTEAFF,.,.,TRBV27,TRBJ1-1
TGTGCCAGCAGCCCCCCGGTGGGTGGGGAGCTGTTTTTT,CASSPPVGGELFF,.,.,TRBV9,TRBJ2-2
TGTGCCAGCAGCATCGGGACAGGGGGAAGCACAGATACGCAGTATTTT,CASSIGTGGSTDTQYF,TRBD1,.,TRBV11-3,TRBJ2-3
TGTGCCAGCAGCCCCGGGACTCGAAATGAGCAGTTCTTC,CASSPGTRNEQFF,.,.,TRBV6-6,TRBJ2-1
TGTGCCAGCAGGGTAGCGGGAGGGAGTTCCTACGAGCAGTACTTC,CASRVAGGSSYEQYF,TRBD2,.,TRBV11-2,TRBJ2-7
TGTGCCAGCAGTTTGGATGCGGGAGGGCCAAGCGAGCAGTACTTC,CASSLDAGGPSEQYF,TRBD2,.,TRBV27,TRBJ2-7
TGTGCCAGCAAGACAGACGGAATGAACACTGAAGCTTTCTTT,CASKTDGMNTEAFF,.,.,TRBV2,TRBJ1-1
TGTGCCAGCAGCCGAACATACAGGGGAGAGACCCAGTACTTC,CASSRTYRGETQYF,TRBD1,.,TRBV5-8,TRBJ2-5
TGTGCCAGCAGTGACTACCCGCACAATGAGCAGTTCTTC,CASSDYPHNEQFF,.,.,TRBV2,TRBJ2-1
TGTGCCAGTAGTCCTCGACAGGGACAGAGTATGGGTCGGACTCAGCCCCAGCATTTT,CASSPRQGQSMGRTQPQHF,TRBD1,few,TRBV19,TRBJ1-5
TGTGCCAGCGGGGCGGGGGATACCAATCAGCCCCAGCATTTT,CASGAGDTNQPQHF,.,.,TRBV28,TRBJ1-5